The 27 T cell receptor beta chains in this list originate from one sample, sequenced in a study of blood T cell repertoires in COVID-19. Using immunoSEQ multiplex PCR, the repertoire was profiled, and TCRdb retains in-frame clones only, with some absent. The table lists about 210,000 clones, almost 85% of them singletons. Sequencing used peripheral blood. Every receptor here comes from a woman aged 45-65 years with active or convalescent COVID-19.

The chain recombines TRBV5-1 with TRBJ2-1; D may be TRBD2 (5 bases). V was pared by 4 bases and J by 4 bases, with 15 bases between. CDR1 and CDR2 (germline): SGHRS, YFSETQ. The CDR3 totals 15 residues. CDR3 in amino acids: CASSALGLSYNEQFF. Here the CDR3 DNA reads TGCGCCAGCAGCGCTCTTGGACTTTCATACAATGAGCAGTTCTTC.

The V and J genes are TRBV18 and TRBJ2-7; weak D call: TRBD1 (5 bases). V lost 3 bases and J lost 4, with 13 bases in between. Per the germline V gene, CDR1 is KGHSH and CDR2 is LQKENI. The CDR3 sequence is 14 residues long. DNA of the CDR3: TGTGCCAGCTCACCCCCCGACAGACCGTACGAGCAGTACGTC. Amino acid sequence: CASSPPDRPYEQYV.

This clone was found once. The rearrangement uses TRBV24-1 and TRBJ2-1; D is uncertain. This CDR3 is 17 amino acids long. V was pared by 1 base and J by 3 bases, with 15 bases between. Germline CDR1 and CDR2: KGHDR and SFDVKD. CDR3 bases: TGTGCCACCAGTGATTTAAAGTCTTCCGGTAGCTACAATGAGCAGTTCTTC. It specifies CATSDLKSSGSYNEQFF.

The CDR3 DNA follows: TGCAGCGTTGTGGGGGGAGCAGAGACCCAGTACTTC. Encoded protein: CSVVGGAETQYF. This chain uses TRBV29-1 with TRBJ2-5; maybe TRBD2 (6 bases). V was trimmed by 4 bases and J by 4 bases, leaving 10 bases between them. The CDR3 has 12 residues. Germline V gives CDR1 SQVTM, CDR2 ANQGSEA. The whole variable domain, filled in from reference TRBV29-1 and TRBJ2-5, reads SAVISQKPSRDICQRGTSLTIQCQVDSQVTMMFWYRQQPGQSLTLIATANQGSEATYESGFVIDKFPISRPNLTFSTLTVSNMSPEDSSIYLCSVVGGAETQYFGPGTRLLVL.

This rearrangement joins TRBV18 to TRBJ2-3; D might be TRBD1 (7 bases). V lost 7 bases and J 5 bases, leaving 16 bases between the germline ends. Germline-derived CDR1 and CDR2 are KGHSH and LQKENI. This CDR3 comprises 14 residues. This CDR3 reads CASLNRGGEDTQYF. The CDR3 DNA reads TGTGCCAGCTTGAACAGGGGCGGGGAAGATACGCAGTATTTT.

This CDR3 is CASSPDWGPGTDTQYF. CDR3 sequence (DNA): TGTGCCAGCAGCCCCGACTGGGGCCCGGGTACAGATACGCAGTATTTT. This rearrangement joins TRBV5-6 to TRBJ2-3, with a tentative D call TRBD1 (5 bases). CDR3 length: 16 amino acids. CDR1 is SGHDT and CDR2 is YYEEEE in the germline V gene. Trimming removed 4 bases at V and 3 bases at J, with 18 bases between.

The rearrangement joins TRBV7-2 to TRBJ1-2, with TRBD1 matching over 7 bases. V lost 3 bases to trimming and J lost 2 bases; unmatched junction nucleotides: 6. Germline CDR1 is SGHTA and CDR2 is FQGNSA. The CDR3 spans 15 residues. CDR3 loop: CASSLLPGQNYGYTF. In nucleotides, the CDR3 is TGTGCCAGCAGCTTGCTTCCGGGACAGAACTATGGCTACACCTTC.

The CDR3 nucleotides read TGTGCCAGCACCCTGAACGTTGGCGGGTTGTGGGAGCAGTACTTC. Its translation: CASTLNVGGLWEQYF. The V call is TRBV6-5, the J call TRBJ2-7, with D perhaps TRBD2 (5 bases). The CDR3 is 15 residues long. CDR1 is MNHEY and CDR2 is SVGAGI in the germline V gene. Trimming removed 7 bases from V and 7 bases from J, with 23 bases in between.

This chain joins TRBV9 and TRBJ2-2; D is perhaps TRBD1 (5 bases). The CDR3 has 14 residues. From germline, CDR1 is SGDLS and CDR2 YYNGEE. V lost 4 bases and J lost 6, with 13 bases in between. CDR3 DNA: TGTGCCAGCAGCATCGACAGAAACTCCGGGGAGCTGTTTTTT. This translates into CASSIDRNSGELFF.

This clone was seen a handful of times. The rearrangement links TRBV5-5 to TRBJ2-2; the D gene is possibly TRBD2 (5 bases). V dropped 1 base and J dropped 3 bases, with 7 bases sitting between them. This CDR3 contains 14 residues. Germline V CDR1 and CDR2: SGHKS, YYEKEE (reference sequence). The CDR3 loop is CASSLHGDTGELFF. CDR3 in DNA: TGTGCCAGCAGCTTGCACGGGGACACCGGGGAGCTGTTTTTT.

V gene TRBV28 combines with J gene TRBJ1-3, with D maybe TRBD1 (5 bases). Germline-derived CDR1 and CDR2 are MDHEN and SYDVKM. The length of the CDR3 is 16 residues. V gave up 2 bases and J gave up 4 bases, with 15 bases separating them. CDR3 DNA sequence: TGTGCCAGCAGTTTAGTTGGGGCCCGCGCCGGAAACACCATATATTTT. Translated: CASSLVGARAGNTIYF.

CDR3 sequence reads: CASSSHDRDLGPQHF. The CDR3 nucleotides are TGTGCCAGCAGTTCACATGACAGGGACCTGGGGCCCCAGCATTTT. The chain joins TRBV28 to TRBJ1-5; 7 bases match TRBD1. Trimming at V came to 4 bases and at J to 9 bases, leaving 12 bases not matched to a gene. The CDR3 runs to 15 residues. Germline-derived CDR1 and CDR2 are MDHEN and SYDVKM.

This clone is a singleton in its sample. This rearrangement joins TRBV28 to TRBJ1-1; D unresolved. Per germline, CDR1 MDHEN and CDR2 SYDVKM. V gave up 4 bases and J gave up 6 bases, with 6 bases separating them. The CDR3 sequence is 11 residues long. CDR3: CASSSNAEAFF. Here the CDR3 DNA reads TGTGCCAGCAGTTCCAATGCTGAAGCTTTCTTT. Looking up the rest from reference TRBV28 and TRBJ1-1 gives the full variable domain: DVKVTQSSRYLVKRTGEKVFLECVQDMDHENMFWYRQDPGLGLRLIYFSYDVKMKEKGDIPEGYSVSREKKERFSLILESASTNQTSMYLCASSSNAEAFFGQGTRLTVV.

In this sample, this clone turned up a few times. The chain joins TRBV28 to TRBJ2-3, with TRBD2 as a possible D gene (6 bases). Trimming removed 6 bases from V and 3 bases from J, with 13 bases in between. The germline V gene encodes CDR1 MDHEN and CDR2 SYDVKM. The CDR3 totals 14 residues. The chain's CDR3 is CASSKRTKTDTQYF. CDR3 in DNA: TGTGCCAGCAGCAAAAGGACTAAGACAGATACGCAGTATTTT.

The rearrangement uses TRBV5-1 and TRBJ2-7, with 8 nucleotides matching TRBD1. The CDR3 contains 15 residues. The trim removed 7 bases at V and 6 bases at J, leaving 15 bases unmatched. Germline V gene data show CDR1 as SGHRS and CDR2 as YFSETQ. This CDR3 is CASAPTTGVSVEQYF. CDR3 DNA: TGCGCCAGCGCACCGACGACAGGGGTTAGTGTCGAGCAGTACTTC.

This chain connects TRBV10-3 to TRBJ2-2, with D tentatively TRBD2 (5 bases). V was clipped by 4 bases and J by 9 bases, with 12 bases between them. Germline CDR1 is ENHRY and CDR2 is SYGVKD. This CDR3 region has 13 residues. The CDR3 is CAISASGVRELFF. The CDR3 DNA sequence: TGTGCCATCAGTGCATCCGGGGTGAGGGAGCTGTTTTTT.

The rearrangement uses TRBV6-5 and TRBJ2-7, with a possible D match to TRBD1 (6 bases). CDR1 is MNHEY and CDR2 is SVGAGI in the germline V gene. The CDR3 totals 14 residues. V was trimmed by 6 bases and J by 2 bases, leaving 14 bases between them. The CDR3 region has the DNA TGTGCCAGCAGGTTGGCAGGGGACCCCTACGAGCAGTACGTC. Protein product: CASRLAGDPYEQYV.

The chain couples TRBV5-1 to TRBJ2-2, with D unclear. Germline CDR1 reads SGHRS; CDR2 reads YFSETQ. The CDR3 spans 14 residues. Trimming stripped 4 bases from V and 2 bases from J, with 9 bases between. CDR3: CASSLRPNTGELFF. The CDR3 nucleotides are TGCGCCAGCAGCCTGCGTCCCAACACCGGGGAGCTGTTTTTT.

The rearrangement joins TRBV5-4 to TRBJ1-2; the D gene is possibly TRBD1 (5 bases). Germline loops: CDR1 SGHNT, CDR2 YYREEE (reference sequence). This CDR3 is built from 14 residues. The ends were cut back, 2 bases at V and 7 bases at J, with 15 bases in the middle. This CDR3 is CASSFDRTSGGYTF. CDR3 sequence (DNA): TGTGCCAGCAGCTTCGACAGAACCTCTGGTGGCTACACCTTC.

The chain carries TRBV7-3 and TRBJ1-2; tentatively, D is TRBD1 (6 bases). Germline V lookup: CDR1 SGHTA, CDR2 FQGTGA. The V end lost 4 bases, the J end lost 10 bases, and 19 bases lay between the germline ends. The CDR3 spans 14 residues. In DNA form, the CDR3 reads TGTGCCAGCAGCTCTAGATCAACAGGGTCGGACTACACCTTC. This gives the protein CASSSRSTGSDYTF.

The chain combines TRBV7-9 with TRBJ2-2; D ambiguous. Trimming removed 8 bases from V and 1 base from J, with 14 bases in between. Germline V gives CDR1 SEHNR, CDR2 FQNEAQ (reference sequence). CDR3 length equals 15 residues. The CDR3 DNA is TGTGCCAGCGTACCTAGTGCCGGGAACACCGGGGAGCTGTTTTTT. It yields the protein CASVPSAGNTGELFF.

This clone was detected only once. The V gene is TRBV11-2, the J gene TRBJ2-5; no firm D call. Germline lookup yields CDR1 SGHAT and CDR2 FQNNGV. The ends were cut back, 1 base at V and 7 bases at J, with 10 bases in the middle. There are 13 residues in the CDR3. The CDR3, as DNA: TGTGCCAGCAGCTTAGGCCCCGCAGGGACCCAGTACTTC. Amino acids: CASSLGPAGTQYF.

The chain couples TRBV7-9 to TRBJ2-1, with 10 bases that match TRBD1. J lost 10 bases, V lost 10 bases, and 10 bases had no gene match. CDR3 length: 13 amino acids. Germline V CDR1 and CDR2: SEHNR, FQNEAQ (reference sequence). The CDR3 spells CATARDRGPEQFF. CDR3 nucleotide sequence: TGTGCCACCGCCAGGGACAGGGGCCCAGAGCAGTTCTTC.

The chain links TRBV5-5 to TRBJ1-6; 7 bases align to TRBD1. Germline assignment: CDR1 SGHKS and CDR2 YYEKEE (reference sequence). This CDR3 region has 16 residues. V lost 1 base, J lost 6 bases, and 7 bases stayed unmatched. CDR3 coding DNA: TGTGCCAGCAGCTTGATAGGACAGGTGATTAATTCACCCCTCCACTTT. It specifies CASSLIGQVINSPLHF. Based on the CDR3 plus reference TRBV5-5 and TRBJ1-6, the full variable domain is DAGVTQSPTHLIKTRGQQVTLRCSPISGHKSVSWYQQVLGQGPQFIFQYYEKEERGRGNFPDRFSARQFPNYSSELNVNALLLGDSALYLCASSLIGQVINSPLHFGNGTRLTVT.

The CDR3 nucleotides read TGTGCCAGCAGTTACCAGGGCAGGGCTAACTATGGCTACACCTTC. Protein: CASSYQGRANYGYTF. The chain links TRBV6-2 or TRBV6-3 to TRBJ1-2; D is possibly TRBD1 (5 bases). The germline CDR1 and CDR2 sequences are MNHEY and SVGEGT. The V end was cut by 2 bases, the J end by 0 bases, with 10 bases between. CDR3 length: 15 amino acids.

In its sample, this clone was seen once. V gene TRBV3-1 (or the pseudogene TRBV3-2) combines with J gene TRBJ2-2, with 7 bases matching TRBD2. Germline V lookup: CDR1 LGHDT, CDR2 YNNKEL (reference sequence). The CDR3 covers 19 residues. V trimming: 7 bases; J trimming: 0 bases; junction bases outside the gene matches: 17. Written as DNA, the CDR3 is TGTGCCAGCACGCACAAAACTTCGATTCTAGCGGCGAACACCGGGGAGCTGTTTTTT. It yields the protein CASTHKTSILAANTGELFF.

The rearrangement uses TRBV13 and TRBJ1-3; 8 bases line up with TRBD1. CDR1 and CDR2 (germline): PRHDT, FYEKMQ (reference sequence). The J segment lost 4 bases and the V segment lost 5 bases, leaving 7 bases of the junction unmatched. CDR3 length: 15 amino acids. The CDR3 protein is CASSTSTGVGNTIYF. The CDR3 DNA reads TGTGCCAGCAGCACCTCGACAGGGGTCGGAAACACCATATATTTT.